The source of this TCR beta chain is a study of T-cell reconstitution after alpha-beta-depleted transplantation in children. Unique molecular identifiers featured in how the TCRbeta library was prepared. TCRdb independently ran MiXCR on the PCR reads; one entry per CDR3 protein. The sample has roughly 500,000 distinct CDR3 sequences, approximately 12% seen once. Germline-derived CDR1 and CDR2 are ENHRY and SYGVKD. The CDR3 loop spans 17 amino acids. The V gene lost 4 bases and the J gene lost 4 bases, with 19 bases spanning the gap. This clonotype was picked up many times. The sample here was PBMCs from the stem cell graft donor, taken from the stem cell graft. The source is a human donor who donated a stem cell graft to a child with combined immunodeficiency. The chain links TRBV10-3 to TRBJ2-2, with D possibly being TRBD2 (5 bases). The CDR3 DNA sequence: TGTGCCATCAGTGGTGGAGGCTTGGGGAGCGGCACCGGGGAGCTGTTTTTT. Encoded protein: CAISGGGLGSGTGELFF.